These 23 T cell receptor beta chains share one sample of origin, sequenced in a study of human T cells and chemical hapten exposure. TCRdb processed the RACE reads anew with MiXCR; each CDR3 protein has one entry. The data contain about 47,000 distinct CDR3 sequences, approximately 4.8% of them singletons. Time point indicated: healthy volunteer bleed at 2 weeks. Someone pulled total RNA out of unfractionated whole blood. Input material: whole blood. The receptors here all came from a human donor in good health. Some clones in this sample may be carry-over from other donors' samples.

This chain connects TRBV27 to TRBJ1-5; D gene uncertain. Per germline, CDR1 MNHEY and CDR2 SMNVEV (reference sequence). This CDR3 comprises 13 residues. Trimming took 1 base from V and 5 from J, leaving 6 bases between them. The CDR3 loop reads CASSLLRDQPQHF. The CDR3 nucleotides are TGTGCCAGCAGTTTATTGCGGGATCAGCCCCAGCATTTT.

This clonotype was seen a few times. V and J are TRBV20-1 and TRBJ2-7; 12 nucleotides align to TRBD2. CDR1 DFQATT and CDR2 SNEGSKA come from the germline V gene (reference sequence). V lost 6 bases and J lost 3; bases outside the gene matches: 3. The CDR3 runs to 13 residues. This chain's CDR3 is CSAPTSGSYEQYF. The CDR3 region has the DNA TGCAGTGCCCCGACTAGCGGGAGCTACGAGCAGTACTTC.

In this sample, this clonotype turned up many times. The chain recombines TRBV9 with TRBJ2-5; 10 bases map to TRBD2. J was trimmed by 4 bases and V by 4 bases; bases with no gene match: 7. CDR3 length equals 15 residues. The germline CDR1 and CDR2 sequences are SGDLS and YYNGEE. CDR3 sequence reads: CASSSAGGPRETQYF. In DNA form, the CDR3 reads TGTGCCAGCAGCTCAGCGGGAGGGCCCAGAGAGACCCAGTACTTC.

Note on this clonotype: A much larger clonotype is one base distant, so this may be a read error. The genes are TRBV7-2 and TRBJ2-3; D not resolved. This CDR3 is 15 amino acids long. CDR1 SGHTA and CDR2 FQGNSA come from the germline V gene. V shed 3 bases and J shed 0 bases, with 10 bases lying between them. CDR3 amino acids: CASSFRTVSTDTQYF. The CDR3 DNA reads as TGTGCCAGCAGCTTTCGGACGGTCAGCACAGATACGCAGTATTTT.

CDR3 residues: CALKGIQKNIQYF. The CDR3 region has the DNA TGTGCCTTGAAGGGTATACAGAAAAACATTCAGTACTTC. The chain links TRBV30 to TRBJ2-4; D uncertain. There are 13 residues in the CDR3. V lost 7 bases and J lost 4, with 14 bases in between. Germline V gene sequence: CDR1 GTSNPN, CDR2 SVGIG (reference sequence).

The chain employs TRBV25-1 and TRBJ1-5; maybe TRBD1 (6 bases). The CDR3 is 16 amino acids. Germline V CDR1 and CDR2: MGHDK, SYGVNS. Trimming left V 2 bases short and J 0 bases short, with 11 bases between. The CDR3 spells CASSEGGAYSNQPQHF. Written as DNA, the CDR3 is TGTGCCAGCAGTGAAGGGGGGGCTTATAGCAATCAGCCCCAGCATTTT.

Many counts were recorded for this clonotype. This rearrangement joins TRBV7-9 to TRBJ2-7, with D tentatively TRBD1 or TRBD2 (5 bases each). The CDR3 sequence is 14 residues long. Per the germline V gene, CDR1 is SEHNR and CDR2 is FQNEAQ (reference sequence). Trimming removed 2 bases from V and 2 bases from J, with 10 bases in between. CDR3 protein: CASSLTGATYEQYF. The CDR3 DNA follows: TGTGCCAGCAGCTTAACCGGGGCCACCTACGAGCAGTACTTC.

This clonotype was recorded only once. At one of its ends the junction is not consistent with the germline gene, which may arise from a read error. The chain joins TRBV4-1 to TRBJ1-5, with D uncertain. This CDR3 has 13 amino acids. Looked up from germline, CDR1 is MGHRA and CDR2 is YSYEKL. In DNA, the CDR3 is TGCACCAGCAGCCAAGACCCAAGACAGCCCCAGCATTTT. This sequence encodes CTSSQDPRQPQHF.

At least ten counts were recorded for this clonotype. The chain recombines TRBV6-2 or TRBV6-3 with TRBJ2-2, with D hard to call. Germline assignment: CDR1 MNHEY and CDR2 SVGEGT. This CDR3 contains 12 residues. Trimming stripped 6 bases from V and 6 bases from J, with 8 bases between. The CDR3 loop reads CASRAFPGELFF. In nucleotides, the CDR3 is TGTGCCAGCAGAGCCTTTCCCGGGGAGCTGTTTTTT.

Of note for this clonotype: With a much larger clone just one base away, this may be a read error. The V gene is TRBV7-6, the J gene TRBJ2-3; D is perhaps TRBD1 or TRBD2 (5 bases each). Looked up from germline, CDR1 is SGHVS and CDR2 is FNYEAQ. The CDR3 covers 14 residues. The CDR3 loop is CASILARGPDTQYF. CDR3 in DNA: TGTGCCAGCATCTTAGCGAGGGGCCCAGATACGCAGTATTTT.

This clonotype has a handful of counts. This sequence joins TRBV5-1 and TRBJ1-4; D not certain. The CDR3 totals 11 residues. Germline V gene lookup returns CDR1 SGHRS and CDR2 YFSETQ. The V end lost 2 bases, the J end lost 10 bases, and 6 bases lay between the germline ends. CDR3 loop: CASSLEGKLFF. CDR3 nucleotide sequence: TGCGCCAGCAGCTTAGAGGGAAAACTGTTTTTT.

This clonotype was counted ten times or more. The chain employs TRBV18 and TRBJ1-5; D gene ambiguous. This CDR3 is 12 amino acids long. Trimming cost V 4 bases and J 7 bases, with 8 bases left between them. Germline-derived CDR1 and CDR2 are KGHSH and LQKENI. Here the CDR3 reads CASSHPMQPQHF. CDR3 coding DNA: TGTGCCAGCTCACACCCCATGCAGCCCCAGCATTTT.

The gene calls are TRBV12-3 or TRBV12-4 and TRBJ1-2, with D perhaps matching TRBD1 (5 bases). The CDR3 loop spans 15 amino acids. V was shortened by 6 bases and J by 8 bases, with 22 bases between the two germline ends. CDR3 in amino acids: CASRPAGQGIFGYTF. CDR3 sequence (DNA): TGTGCCAGCAGGCCCGCCGGGCAGGGCATTTTCGGCTACACCTTC.

The chain combines TRBV11-2 with TRBJ2-5, with D perhaps matching TRBD1 or TRBD2 (5 bases each). This CDR3 comprises 15 residues. CDR1 is SGHAT and CDR2 is FQNNGV in the germline V gene. V was pared by 1 base and J by 5 bases, with 14 bases between. In nucleotides, the CDR3 is TGTGCCAGCAGCTTAGGAGGGACCCTCGGGGAGACCCAGTACTTC. It is translated as CASSLGGTLGETQYF.

The rearrangement uses TRBV28 and TRBJ1-1; D call uncertain. The CDR3 runs 13 residues. Germline loops: CDR1 MDHEN, CDR2 SYDVKM. V gave up 7 bases and J gave up 2 bases, with 11 bases separating them. In DNA form, the CDR3 reads TGTGCCAGCAACAGTCTGGGTAACACTGAAGCTTTCTTT. Translation gives CASNSLGNTEAFF.

This clonotype was seen many times. V gene TRBV30 combines with J gene TRBJ1-1; unclear D gene. Trimming shortened V by 2 bases and J by 8 bases, and 18 bases separated the two germline ends. The CDR3 has 14 amino acids. Germline CDR1 and CDR2: GTSNPN and SVGIG (reference sequence). The CDR3 DNA follows: TGTGCCTGGAGTTCTGGACCTTACCAAGAGGAAGCTTTCTTT. Protein sequence: CAWSSGPYQEEAFF.

This clonotype came up many times. This chain connects TRBV30 to TRBJ2-7, with 12 bases lining up with TRBD2. CDR3 length equals 15 residues. The germline V gene encodes CDR1 GTSNPN and CDR2 SVGIG (reference sequence). Losses at the gene ends were 0 bases for V and 7 bases for J; bases not matched to a gene: 7. Written as DNA, the CDR3 is TGTGCCTGGAGTGTTTCCCGACTAGCGGGAGATGAGCAGTACTTC. Protein: CAWSVSRLAGDEQYF.

This clonotype has at least ten counts. This rearrangement joins TRBV12-3 or TRBV12-4 to TRBJ2-5, with D hard to call. V lost 3 bases and J lost 1, with 12 bases in between. CDR3 length equals 15 residues. This chain's CDR3 is CASSFILHGQETQYF. In DNA form, the CDR3 reads TGTGCCAGCAGTTTCATTCTTCACGGCCAAGAGACCCAGTACTTC.

This clonotype was recorded a few times. The chain carries TRBV7-9 and TRBJ1-1; tentative D call: TRBD1 (6 bases). Trimming removed 1 base at V and 6 bases at J, with 18 bases between. Germline CDR1 and CDR2: SEHNR and FQNEAQ (reference sequence). The CDR3 contains 16 residues. CDR3 DNA sequence: TGTGCCAGCAGCTTAGGGTGGTTTGAGGGGGGGCCTGAAGCTTTCTTT. Translated, it gives CASSLGWFEGGPEAFF.

This clonotype was seen only a few times. This rearrangement joins TRBV27 to TRBJ2-5, with D possibly TRBD2 on 5 matching bases. The V gene lost 5 bases and the J gene lost 5 bases, with 18 bases spanning the gap. Germline V gene data show CDR1 as MNHEY and CDR2 as SMNVEV (reference sequence). The CDR3 runs to 15 residues. Here the CDR3 DNA reads TGTGCCAGCAGTAGCCCTGGGCAAGCGGAGGAGACCCAGTACTTC. Its translation: CASSSPGQAEETQYF.

This clonotype was detected ten times or more. The gene calls are TRBV18 and TRBJ1-1; the D gene is possibly TRBD1 (5 bases). Germline CDR1 and CDR2: KGHSH and LQKENI. This CDR3 spans 14 amino acids. V lost 1 base and J lost 1, with 7 bases in between. This chain's CDR3 is CASSPQGRNTEAFF. For the CDR3, the DNA is TGTGCCAGCTCACCACAGGGGAGGAACACTGAAGCTTTCTTT.

This clonotype was observed many times. V is TRBV30 and J is TRBJ2-1, with unresolved D. This CDR3 region has 11 residues. Trimming removed 2 bases from V and 9 bases from J, with 8 bases in between. CDR1 and CDR2 from the germline V gene are GTSNPN and SVGIG (reference sequence). The CDR3, as DNA: TGTGCCTGGAGTCCTACGAGTGAGCAGTTCTTC. This gives the protein CAWSPTSEQFF. Variable domain in full (rest from reference TRBV30 and TRBJ2-1): SQTIHQWPATLVQPVGSPLSLECTVEGTSNPNLYWYRQAAGRGLQLLFYSVGIGQISSEVPQNLSASRPQDRQFILSSKKLLLSDSGFYLCAWSPTSEQFFGPGTRLTVL.

In its sample, this clonotype was seen many times. The chain joins TRBV11-2 to TRBJ1-1; D might be TRBD1 (5 bases). Trimming took off 3 bases at V and 0 bases at J, with 17 bases between the two ends. CDR1 and CDR2 (germline): SGHAT, FQNNGV. The CDR3 consists of 17 residues. The CDR3 protein is CASSFRQGIILNTEAFF. In DNA, the CDR3 is TGTGCCAGCAGCTTTAGGCAGGGAATCATCTTGAACACTGAAGCTTTCTTT.